This entry lists 12 T cell receptor beta chains sequenced from one sample in a study of blood T cell repertoires in COVID-19. Profiled with immunoSEQ multiplex PCR; TCRdb holds only in-frame clones, not every one. The profile shows roughly 200,000 clones, around nine tenths of them singletons. Material for sequencing was peripheral blood. These TCRs come from a man in his sixties who had recovered from COVID-19.

The rearrangement links TRBV6-5 to TRBJ2-4, with TRBD1 matching over 9 bases. This CDR3 contains 14 residues. The V segment lost 5 bases and the J segment 8 bases; nucleotides outside the gene matches: 7. Germline-derived CDR1 and CDR2 are MNHEY and SVGAGI. CDR3 sequence: CASSKDRGNYIQYF. The CDR3 DNA is TGTGCCAGCAGTAAGGACAGGGGAAATTACATTCAGTACTTC.

This clone came up a few times. The CDR3 spells CAISGQGVNTIYF. The CDR3 region has the DNA TGTGCCATCAGTGGCCAGGGGGTAAACACCATATATTTT. The gene calls are TRBV10-3 and TRBJ1-3; 7 nucleotides line up with TRBD1. This CDR3 is built from 13 residues. CDR1 is ENHRY, CDR2 SYGVKD, per germline. Unmatched junction bases numbered 3, after V lost 4 bases and J lost 6 bases.

This chain connects TRBV19 to TRBJ2-7, with 11 bases fitting TRBD1. There are 16 residues in the CDR3. The V gene's germline CDR1 is LNHDA and CDR2 SQIVND (reference sequence). The junction had 2 bases not matched to a gene; V was cut back by 1 base and J by 0 bases. DNA of the CDR3: TGTGCCAGTAGTATAGGGGGGACAGGGGGCTCCTACGAGCAGTACTTC. This translates into CASSIGGTGGSYEQYF.

As DNA, the CDR3 is TGTGCCAGCAGCGTGGGACAGCTCTATGGCTACACCTTC. Translated, it gives CASSVGQLYGYTF. The chain joins TRBV6-5 to TRBJ1-2; TRBD1 matches 7 bases. This CDR3 comprises 13 residues. V lost 6 bases, J lost 4 bases, and 5 bases stayed unmatched. CDR1 and CDR2 (germline): MNHEY, SVGAGI.

CDR3 coding DNA: TGCGCCAGCAGCCAAGATGGAACAGCCTACAATGAGCAGTTCTTC. Translated: CASSQDGTAYNEQFF. The chain carries TRBV4-1 and TRBJ2-1; D remains ambiguous. V gave up 0 bases and J gave up 2 bases, with 8 bases separating them. The CDR3 runs 15 residues. Germline V lookup: CDR1 MGHRA, CDR2 YSYEKL.

This chain links TRBV9 with TRBJ1-3; D is unresolved. The CDR3 extends over 14 amino acids. Germline assignment: CDR1 SGDLS and CDR2 YYNGEE. Trimming removed 4 bases at V and 5 bases at J, with 13 bases between. CDR3 DNA sequence: TGTGCCAGCAGCATCTCCAGTGGCCGAAACACCATATATTTT. It is translated as CASSISSGRNTIYF.

CDR3 nucleotide sequence: TGTGCCAGCAGCTCCAGGGTCCAGAGCTCTGGAAACACCATATATTTT. Its translation is CASSSRVQSSGNTIYF. V and J are TRBV2 and TRBJ1-3, with D perhaps matching TRBD1 (5 bases). Germline CDR1 reads SNHLY; CDR2 reads FYNNEI. Trimming pared 6 bases from V and 0 bases from J, leaving 15 bases between. The CDR3 has 16 residues.

The CDR3 nucleotides are TGTGCCAGCAGGGATTCAGGGGGCGTTGGTACTGAAGCTTTCTTT. Translating it yields CASRDSGGVGTEAFF. The chain recombines TRBV2 with TRBJ1-1; 8 bases match TRBD1. With 6 bases clipped from V and 5 bases from J, the junction kept 11 bases outside the gene matches. Germline V gene data show CDR1 as SNHLY and CDR2 as FYNNEI. This CDR3 region has 15 residues.

CDR3 sequence (DNA): TGTGCCAGCAGCCCCCGTCTAGCGGGGGCTTCATACGAGCAGTACTTC. The encoded protein is CASSPRLAGASYEQYF. This sequence joins TRBV7-8 and TRBJ2-7, with 10 positions matching TRBD2. CDR3 length equals 16 residues. Germline CDR1 and CDR2: SGHVS and FQNEAQ. Trimming cost V 5 bases and J 4 bases; bases outside gene matches: 11.

J is TRBJ1-4 and V is TRBV7-9; 9 nucleotides match TRBD1. The germline V gene has CDR1 SEHNR and CDR2 FQNEAQ (reference sequence). V was clipped by 1 base and J by 4 bases; unmatched bases: 1. The CDR3 is made up of 15 amino acids. The CDR3 region is CASSLGDRDNEKLFF. The CDR3 nucleotides are TGTGCCAGCAGCTTAGGGGACAGGGATAATGAAAAACTGTTTTTT. Using reference TRBV7-9 and TRBJ1-4 for the parts outside the CDR3, the full variable domain is DTGVSQNPRHKITKRGQNVTFRCDPISEHNRLYWYRQTLGQGPEFLTYFQNEAQLEKSRLLSDRFSAERPKGSFSTLEIQRTEQGDSAMYLCASSLGDRDNEKLFFGSGTQLSVL.

The chain has TRBV7-2 and TRBJ1-2; possibly TRBD1 for D (6 bases). Trimming cost V 5 bases and J 4 bases, with 14 bases left between them. This CDR3 has 14 residues. The germline gives CDR1 SGHTA, CDR2 FQGNSA. CDR3: CASSAIQGSYGYTF. The CDR3 DNA sequence: TGTGCCAGCAGCGCCATACAGGGCTCCTATGGCTACACCTTC.

This chain connects TRBV6-2 or TRBV6-3 to TRBJ2-1, with 10 bases aligning to TRBD2. Germline V gene data show CDR1 as MNHEY and CDR2 as SVGEGT. The V segment lost 5 bases and the J segment 6 bases; nucleotides outside the gene matches: 10. The CDR3 sequence is 16 residues long. The CDR3 spells CASSRPPSGGTNEQFF. DNA of the CDR3: TGTGCCAGCAGTCGGCCCCCTAGCGGGGGTACCAATGAGCAGTTCTTC.